Listed here are 26 T cell receptor beta chains from one sample, sequenced in a study of T-cell reconstitution after alpha-beta-depleted transplantation in children. As it was prepared, the TCRbeta library received unique molecular identifiers. TCRdb fed the PCR reads into MiXCR, producing one record per CDR3 protein. Of around 340,000 distinct CDR3 sequences detected, approximately 12% appear once; the ten largest clones hold about 3.9%. The material sequenced was PBMCs, taken from the stem cell graft. The receptors were sampled from a human donor who donated a stem cell graft to a child with Fanconi anemia.

This clonotype was counted many times. The V call is TRBV18, the J call TRBJ2-7; D perhaps matches TRBD2 (5 bases). The CDR3 has 13 residues. Germline CDR1 and CDR2: KGHSH and LQKENI. The ends were cut back, 0 bases at V and 6 bases at J, with 9 bases in the middle. The CDR3, as DNA: TGTGCCAGCTCACCACCGGTGGGAGTCGAGCAGTACTTC. Encoded protein: CASSPPVGVEQYF.

This clonotype has ten or more counts. The rearrangement uses TRBV6-5 and TRBJ1-4, with 10 bases lining up with TRBD1. The germline V gene encodes CDR1 MNHEY and CDR2 SVGAGI. J lost 5 bases, V lost 8 bases, and 8 bases had no gene match. The CDR3 spans 15 residues. For the CDR3, the DNA is TGTGCCAGCGGCCTGACAGGGGGCGCAAATGAAAAACTGTTTTTT. This gives the protein CASGLTGGANEKLFF.

This clonotype was seen many times. The genes are TRBV5-1 and TRBJ1-1; D unclear. Germline V CDR1 and CDR2: SGHRS, YFSETQ. This CDR3 is built from 13 residues. Trimming took 4 bases from V and 3 from J, leaving 10 bases between them. CDR3 protein: CASSQTPDTEAFF. The CDR3 DNA reads TGCGCCAGCAGCCAGACTCCGGACACTGAAGCTTTCTTT.

This clonotype was observed many times. The chain is built from TRBV12-3 or TRBV12-4 and TRBJ1-5; 9 nucleotides match TRBD1. This CDR3 is built from 13 residues. After removal of 7 bases from V and 7 bases from J, the junction contained 5 bases not matched to a gene. For the CDR3, the DNA is TGTGCCAGCACCAGGACAGGGGCCCAGCCCCAGCATTTT. Translation: CASTRTGAQPQHF.

This chain connects TRBV3-1 to TRBJ1-3, with D unclear. V lost 1 base to trimming and J lost 0 bases, with 10 bases between them. The CDR3 spans 16 residues. CDR1 and CDR2 (germline): LGHDT, YNNKEL (reference sequence). CDR3 nucleotide sequence: TGTGCCAGCAGCCAAGTCGTCGCATACTCTGGAAACACCATATATTTT. It encodes CASSQVVAYSGNTIYF.

This clonotype came up a few times. The V and J genes are TRBV14 and TRBJ1-3, with D unclear. Trimming took 4 bases from V and 2 from J, leaving 12 bases between them. The CDR3 loop spans 15 amino acids. From germline, CDR1 is SGHDN and CDR2 FVKESK. The CDR3 loop reads CASSPFPGTGNTIYF. CDR3 nucleotides: TGTGCCAGCAGCCCTTTCCCCGGGACTGGAAACACCATATATTTT.

This clonotype has only a few counts. V and J are TRBV7-9 and TRBJ1-1; 8 nucleotides align to TRBD1. CDR1 and CDR2 (germline): SEHNR, FQNEAQ (reference sequence). The CDR3 has 11 amino acids. V dropped 5 bases and J dropped 12; count of bases not matched to a gene: 5. The CDR3 DNA sequence: TGTGCCAGCAGCACGACAGGGGAGACTTTCTTT. This translates into CASSTTGETFF.

This clonotype occurred a few times. The V and J genes are TRBV7-9 and TRBJ1-3; D uncertain. CDR3 size: 15 residues. Germline values: CDR1 SEHNR, CDR2 FQNEAQ (reference sequence). Trimming stripped 1 base from V and 2 bases from J, with 9 bases between. CDR3 DNA sequence: TGTGCCAGCAGCTTAGGGACCGCCACTGGAAACACCATATATTTT. Amino acids: CASSLGTATGNTIYF.

This clonotype was recorded many times. This chain connects TRBV4-3 to TRBJ2-2; 8 bases align to TRBD1. Germline V gene sequence: CDR1 LGHNA, CDR2 YSLEER. Trimming took 3 bases from V and 7 from J; bases not matched to a gene: 7. This CDR3 comprises 15 residues. CDR3 coding DNA: TGCGCCAGCAGCCAGGGCAGGGGGCATGGCGGGGAGCTGTTTTTT. It is translated as CASSQGRGHGGELFF.

The V and J genes are TRBV7-2 and TRBJ2-5, with D tentatively TRBD1 (8 bases). Trimming pared 1 base from V and 4 bases from J, leaving 16 bases between. The CDR3 has 16 residues. CDR1 and CDR2 (germline): SGHTA, FQGNSA. The CDR3, as DNA: TGTGCCAGCAGCTTAGAACAGGGGGGGTCTGGAGAGACCCAGTACTTC. The encoded protein is CASSLEQGGSGETQYF.

This clonotype was seen repeatedly, ten times or more. The chain recombines TRBV6-5 with TRBJ2-6, with D possibly TRBD1 on 5 matching bases. V lost 2 bases and J lost 0, with 11 bases in between. Germline V gene lookup returns CDR1 MNHEY and CDR2 SVGAGI. CDR3 length: 17 residues. For the CDR3, the DNA is TGTGCCAGCAGTTACAGGGGTTCCAGCTCTGGGGCCAACGTCCTGACTTTC. It is translated as CASSYRGSSSGANVLTF.

The chain uses TRBV5-1 and TRBJ2-2; the match to TRBD2 covers 7 bases. V was pared by 4 bases and J by 1 base, with 7 bases of the junction left unmatched. CDR3 length: 16 residues. The germline gives CDR1 SGHRS, CDR2 YFSETQ. CDR3 sequence: CASSPTSAGNTGELFF. DNA for the CDR3: TGCGCCAGCAGCCCCACTAGCGCGGGGAACACCGGGGAGCTGTTTTTT.

V gene TRBV5-1 combines with J gene TRBJ1-4; no clear D. V lost 0 bases to trimming and J lost 1 base, with 10 bases between them. This CDR3 is 16 amino acids long. CDR1 and CDR2 (germline): SGHRS, YFSETQ. Here the CDR3 reads CASSLASFQTNEKLFF. The DNA of the CDR3 is TGCGCCAGCAGCTTGGCCTCATTCCAAACTAATGAAAAACTGTTTTTT.

Concerning this clonotype itself: At one boundary the junction diverges from the germline segment, which might be a read error. V usage is TRBV11-2 and J usage is TRBJ1-5; no firm D call. The CDR3 is 13 amino acids. Germline CDR1 is SGHAT and CDR2 is FQNNGV. In nucleotides, the CDR3 is TGTGCCAGCAGCTTAGAGCCGGGAAGCCCATTAAACTTT. This codes for CASSLEPGSPLNF. The full variable domain, its missing parts supplied by reference TRBV11-2 and TRBJ1-5, is EAGVAQSPRYKIIEKRQSVAFWCNPISGHATLYWYQQILGQGPKLLIQFQNNGVVDDSQLPKDRFSAERLKGVDSTLKIQPAKLEDSAVYLCASSLEPGSPLNFGDGTRLSIL.

The chain joins TRBV7-2 to TRBJ2-1; D gene unclear. CDR1 is SGHTA, CDR2 FQGNSA, per germline. The V end was cut by 1 base, the J end by 13 bases, with 14 bases between. This CDR3 is built from 13 residues. This chain's CDR3 is CASSLDRWSEQFF. The CDR3 nucleotides read TGTGCCAGCAGCTTAGATAGGTGGTCGGAACAGTTCTTC.

This clonotype was recorded a few times. The chain has TRBV6-1 and TRBJ2-1; TRBD1 matches at 10 bases. Looked up from germline, CDR1 is MNHNS and CDR2 is SASEGT. The V and J ends lost 3 bases and 7 bases, in that order; junction bases with no gene match: 3. The CDR3 consists of 14 residues. The DNA of the CDR3 is TGTGCCAGCAGTGACATGGACAGGGGGAATGAGCAGTTCTTC. It specifies CASSDMDRGNEQFF.

The CDR3, as DNA: TGTGCCAGCAGAAAGGGGAATGGGCATACGCAGTATTTT. This gives the protein CASRKGNGHTQYF. The V call is TRBV6-2 or TRBV6-3, the J call TRBJ2-3; D may be TRBD1 (5 bases). CDR1 and CDR2 (germline): MNHEY, SVGEGT. The CDR3 runs to 13 residues. Between the trimmed V and J ends, which lost 6 bases and 7 bases, there was a span of 14 bases.

This clonotype was observed a few times. The genes are TRBV29-1 and TRBJ2-5; D call uncertain. The CDR3 is made up of 11 amino acids. Germline V CDR1 and CDR2: SQVTM, ANQGSEA. V was pared by 4 bases and J by 5 bases, with 8 bases between. CDR3: CSVGPWETQYF. CDR3 DNA sequence: TGCAGCGTTGGGCCCTGGGAGACCCAGTACTTC. The whole variable domain, filled in from reference TRBV29-1 and TRBJ2-5, reads SAVISQKPSRDICQRGTSLTIQCQVDSQVTMMFWYRQQPGQSLTLIATANQGSEATYESGFVIDKFPISRPNLTFSTLTVSNMSPEDSSIYLCSVGPWETQYFGPGTRLLVL.

Ten or more counts support this clonotype. The V and J genes are TRBV5-1 and TRBJ2-1; D might be TRBD1 (5 bases). This CDR3 region has 16 residues. The V end was cut by 0 bases, the J end by 4 bases, with 14 bases between. Germline assignment: CDR1 SGHRS and CDR2 YFSETQ. CDR3 DNA: TGCGCCAGCAGCTTGGACCCCCAGGGAACTTACAATGAGCAGTTCTTC. It is translated as CASSLDPQGTYNEQFF.

CDR3 sequence: CASSQKAVSYNEQFF. The DNA for the CDR3 is TGTGCCAGCAGCCAAAAAGCAGTCTCCTACAATGAGCAGTTCTTC. The V call is TRBV3-1, the J call TRBJ2-1; D not resolved. The CDR3 consists of 15 residues. Germline CDR1 reads LGHDT; CDR2 reads YNNKEL (reference sequence). V gave up 2 bases and J gave up 0 bases, with 8 bases separating them.

Ten or more counts support this clonotype. The chain has TRBV4-3 and TRBJ1-3; tentative D call: TRBD1 (5 bases). CDR3 length equals 14 residues. V was clipped by 5 bases and J by 2 bases, with 10 bases between them. CDR1 is LGHNA and CDR2 is YSLEER in the germline V gene. CDR3: CASSLRGAGNTIYF. CDR3 nucleotides: TGCGCCAGCAGCTTAAGAGGGGCTGGAAACACCATATATTTT.

This clonotype was counted a few times. The V and J genes are TRBV7-6 and TRBJ2-3; D gene unclear. CDR1 SGHVS and CDR2 FNYEAQ come from the germline V gene. The V gene lost 3 bases and the J gene lost 5 bases, with 12 bases spanning the gap. The CDR3 extends over 14 amino acids. The CDR3 coding sequence is TGTGCCAGCAGCTTGAAAGGGCCTAGAGATACGCAGTATTTT. Its protein product is CASSLKGPRDTQYF.

DNA for the CDR3: TGTGCCAGCTCACCCCTAAACGACAAAAACATTCAGTACTTC. As protein: CASSPLNDKNIQYF. This chain uses TRBV18 with TRBJ2-4; no firm D call. V lost 3 bases to trimming and J lost 3 bases, with 9 bases between them. Germline V CDR1 and CDR2: KGHSH, LQKENI. The CDR3 sequence is 14 residues long.

CDR3 in amino acids: CASSPSETETQYF. CDR3 sequence (DNA): TGTGCCAGCTCCCCTAGCGAAACGGAGACCCAGTACTTC. V and J are TRBV18 and TRBJ2-5; maybe TRBD2 (6 bases). CDR1 KGHSH and CDR2 LQKENI come from the germline V gene. V was trimmed by 6 bases and J by 5 bases, leaving 13 bases between them. This CDR3 spans 13 amino acids.

Only a few counts were recorded for this clonotype. The J gene is TRBJ2-7, the V gene TRBV7-2; 8 nucleotides align to TRBD2. CDR3 size: 17 residues. V lost 1 base to trimming and J lost 6 bases; unmatched junction nucleotides: 14. CDR1 and CDR2 (germline): SGHTA, FQGNSA. The CDR3 sequence is CASSLVRIIAGNSEQYF. Here the CDR3 DNA reads TGTGCCAGCAGCTTAGTTAGGATTATAGCGGGGAATTCCGAGCAGTACTTC.

This clonotype was found a few times. The V call is TRBV29-1, the J call TRBJ1-1; D not certain. This CDR3 spans 14 amino acids. The V gene's germline CDR1 is SQVTM and CDR2 ANQGSEA. Trimming shortened V by 5 bases and J by 1 base, and 14 bases separated the two germline ends. The CDR3 DNA follows: TGCAGCGTTAATCCGGGAAGTACGAACACTGAAGCTTTCTTT. Protein product: CSVNPGSTNTEAFF.